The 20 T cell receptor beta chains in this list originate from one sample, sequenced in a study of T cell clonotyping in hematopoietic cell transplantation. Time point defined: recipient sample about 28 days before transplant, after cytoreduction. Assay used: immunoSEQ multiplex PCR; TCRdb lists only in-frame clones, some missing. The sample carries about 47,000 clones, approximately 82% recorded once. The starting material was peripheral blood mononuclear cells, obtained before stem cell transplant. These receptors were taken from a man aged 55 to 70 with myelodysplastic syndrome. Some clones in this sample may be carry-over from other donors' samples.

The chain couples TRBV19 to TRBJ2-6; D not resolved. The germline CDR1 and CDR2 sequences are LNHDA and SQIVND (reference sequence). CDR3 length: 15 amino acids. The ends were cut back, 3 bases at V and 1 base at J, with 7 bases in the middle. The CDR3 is CASSITVSGANVLTF. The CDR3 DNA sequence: TGTGCCAGTAGTATTACGGTTTCTGGGGCCAACGTCCTGACTTTC.

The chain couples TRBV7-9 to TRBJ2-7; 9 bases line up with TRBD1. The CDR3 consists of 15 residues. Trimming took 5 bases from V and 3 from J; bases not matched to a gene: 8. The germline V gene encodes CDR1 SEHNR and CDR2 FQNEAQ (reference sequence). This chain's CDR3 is CASSPRGGQGYEQYF. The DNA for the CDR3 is TGTGCCAGCAGCCCAAGAGGGGGACAGGGCTACGAGCAGTACTTC.

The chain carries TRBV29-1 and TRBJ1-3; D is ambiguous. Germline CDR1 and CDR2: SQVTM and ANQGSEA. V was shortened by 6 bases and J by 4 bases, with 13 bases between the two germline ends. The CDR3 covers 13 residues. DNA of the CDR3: TGCAGCGTCCGCTACGGCGGCGGAAACACCATATATTTT. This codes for CSVRYGGGNTIYF.

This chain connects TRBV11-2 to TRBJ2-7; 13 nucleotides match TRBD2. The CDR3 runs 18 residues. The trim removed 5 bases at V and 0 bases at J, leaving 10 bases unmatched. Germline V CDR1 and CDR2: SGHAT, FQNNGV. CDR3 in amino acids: CASSPRPGLAGSSYEQYF. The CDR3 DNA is TGTGCCAGCAGCCCTCGACCGGGACTAGCGGGGTCCTCCTACGAGCAGTACTTC.

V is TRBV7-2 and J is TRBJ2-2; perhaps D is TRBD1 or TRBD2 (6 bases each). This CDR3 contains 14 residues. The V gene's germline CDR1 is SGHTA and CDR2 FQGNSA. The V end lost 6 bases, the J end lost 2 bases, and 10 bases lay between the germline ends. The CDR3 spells CASRGGLNTGELFF. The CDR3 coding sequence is TGTGCCAGCAGGGGGGGCCTAAACACCGGGGAGCTGTTTTTT.

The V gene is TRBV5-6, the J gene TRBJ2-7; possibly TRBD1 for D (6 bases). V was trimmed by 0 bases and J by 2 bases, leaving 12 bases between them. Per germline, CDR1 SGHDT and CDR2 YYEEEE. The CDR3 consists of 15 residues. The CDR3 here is CASSLGPGATYEQYF. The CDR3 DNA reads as TGTGCCAGCAGCTTGGGGCCAGGGGCCACCTACGAGCAGTACTTC.

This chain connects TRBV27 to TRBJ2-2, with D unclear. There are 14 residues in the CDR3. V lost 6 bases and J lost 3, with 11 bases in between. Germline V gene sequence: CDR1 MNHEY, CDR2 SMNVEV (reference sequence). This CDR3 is CASSPWLDTGELFF. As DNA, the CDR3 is TGTGCCAGCAGCCCCTGGCTCGACACCGGGGAGCTGTTTTTT.

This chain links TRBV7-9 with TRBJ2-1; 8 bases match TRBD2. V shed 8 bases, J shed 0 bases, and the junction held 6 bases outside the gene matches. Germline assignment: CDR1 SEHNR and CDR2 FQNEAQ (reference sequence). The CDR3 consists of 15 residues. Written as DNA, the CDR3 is TGTGCCAGCTCTAAGCGGGGGTCCTCCTACAATGAGCAGTTCTTC. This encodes CASSKRGSSYNEQFF. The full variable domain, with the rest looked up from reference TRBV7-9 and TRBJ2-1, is DTGVSQNPRHKITKRGQNVTFRCDPISEHNRLYWYRQTLGQGPEFLTYFQNEAQLEKSRLLSDRFSAERPKGSFSTLEIQRTEQGDSAMYLCASSKRGSSYNEQFFGPGTRLTVL.

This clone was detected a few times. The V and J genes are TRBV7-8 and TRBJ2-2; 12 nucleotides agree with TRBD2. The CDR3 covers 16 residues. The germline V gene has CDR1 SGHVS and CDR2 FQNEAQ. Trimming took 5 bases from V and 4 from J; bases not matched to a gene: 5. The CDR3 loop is CASSEWTSGVTGELFF. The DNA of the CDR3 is TGTGCCAGCAGCGAATGGACTAGCGGGGTCACCGGGGAGCTGTTTTTT. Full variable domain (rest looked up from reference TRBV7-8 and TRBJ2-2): GAGVSQSPRYKVAKRGQDVALRCDPISGHVSLFWYQQALGQGPEFLTYFQNEAQLDKSGLPSDRFFAERPEGSVSTLKIQRTQQEDSAVYLCASSEWTSGVTGELFFGEGSRLTVL.

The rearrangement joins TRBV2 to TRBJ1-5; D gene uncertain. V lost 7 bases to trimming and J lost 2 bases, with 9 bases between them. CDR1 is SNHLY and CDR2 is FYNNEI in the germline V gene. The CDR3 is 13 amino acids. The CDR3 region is CASMGVGNQPQHF. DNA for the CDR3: TGTGCCAGCATGGGAGTGGGCAATCAGCCCCAGCATTTT.

The CDR3 nucleotides are TGTGCCAGCAGCTTAGCGCCCCCCTCCTACAATGAGCAGTTCTTC. It specifies CASSLAPPSYNEQFF. This chain uses TRBV7-9 with TRBJ2-1, with no clear D. CDR3 length: 15 amino acids. CDR1 and CDR2 from the germline V gene are SEHNR and FQNEAQ (reference sequence). Trimming took 0 bases from V and 0 from J, leaving 6 bases between them.

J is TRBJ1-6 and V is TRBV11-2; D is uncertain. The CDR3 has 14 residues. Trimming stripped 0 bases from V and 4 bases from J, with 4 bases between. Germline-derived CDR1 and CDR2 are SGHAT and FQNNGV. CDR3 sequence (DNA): TGTGCCAGCAGCTTAGATCCTTATAATTCACCCCTCCACTTT. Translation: CASSLDPYNSPLHF.

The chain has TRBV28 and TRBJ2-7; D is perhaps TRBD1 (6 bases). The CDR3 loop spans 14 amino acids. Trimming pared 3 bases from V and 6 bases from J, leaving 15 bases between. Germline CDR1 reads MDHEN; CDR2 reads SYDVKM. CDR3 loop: CASSLVGTPLEQYF. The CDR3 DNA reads TGTGCCAGCAGTTTGGTCGGGACACCTCTCGAGCAGTACTTC.

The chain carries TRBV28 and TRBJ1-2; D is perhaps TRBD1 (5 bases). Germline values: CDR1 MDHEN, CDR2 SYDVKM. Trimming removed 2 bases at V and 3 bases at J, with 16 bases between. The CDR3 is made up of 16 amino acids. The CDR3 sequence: CASSLNLGQGHYGYTF. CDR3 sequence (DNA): TGTGCCAGCAGTTTAAACCTTGGGCAGGGCCACTATGGCTACACCTTC.

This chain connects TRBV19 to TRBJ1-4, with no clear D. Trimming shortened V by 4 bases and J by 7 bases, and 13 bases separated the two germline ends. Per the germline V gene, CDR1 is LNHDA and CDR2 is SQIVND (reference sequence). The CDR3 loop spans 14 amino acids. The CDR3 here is CASSNRPGGEKLFF. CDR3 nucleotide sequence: TGTGCCAGTAGTAACCGGCCCGGCGGTGAAAAACTGTTTTTT.

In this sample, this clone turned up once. CDR3 in DNA: TGCAGTGCTAGCGAGGAAAACGAGCAGTACTTC. Translating it yields CSASEENEQYF. The chain uses TRBV20-1 and TRBJ2-7; D unclear. This CDR3 has 11 amino acids. Germline assignment: CDR1 DFQATT and CDR2 SNEGSKA (reference sequence). V was shortened by 3 bases and J by 5 bases, with 8 bases between the two germline ends.

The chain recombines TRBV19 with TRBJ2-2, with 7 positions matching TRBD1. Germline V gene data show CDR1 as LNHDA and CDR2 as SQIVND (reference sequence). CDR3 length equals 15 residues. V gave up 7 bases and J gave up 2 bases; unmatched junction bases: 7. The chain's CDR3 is CASTRGQTNTGELFF. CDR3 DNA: TGTGCCAGTACAAGGGGACAGACTAACACCGGGGAGCTGTTTTTT. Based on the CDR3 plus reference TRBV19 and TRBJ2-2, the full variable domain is DGGITQSPKYLFRKEGQNVTLSCEQNLNHDAMYWYRQDPGQGLRLIYYSQIVNDFQKGDIAEGYSVSREKKESFPLTVTSAQKNPTAFYLCASTRGQTNTGELFFGEGSRLTVL.

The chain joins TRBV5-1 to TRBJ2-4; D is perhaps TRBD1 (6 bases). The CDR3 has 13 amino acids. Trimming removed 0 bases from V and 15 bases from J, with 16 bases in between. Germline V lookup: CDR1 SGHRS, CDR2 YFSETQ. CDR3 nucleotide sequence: TGCGCCAGCAGCTTGGACTCGGGACACGCAGTGTACTTC. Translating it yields CASSLDSGHAVYF.

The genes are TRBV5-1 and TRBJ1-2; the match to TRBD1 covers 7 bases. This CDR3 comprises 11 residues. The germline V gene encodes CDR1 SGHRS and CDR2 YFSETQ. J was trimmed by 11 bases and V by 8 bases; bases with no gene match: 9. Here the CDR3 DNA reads TGCGCCAGTTCGGACAGGTTCGGTTACACCTTC. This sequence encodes CASSDRFGYTF.

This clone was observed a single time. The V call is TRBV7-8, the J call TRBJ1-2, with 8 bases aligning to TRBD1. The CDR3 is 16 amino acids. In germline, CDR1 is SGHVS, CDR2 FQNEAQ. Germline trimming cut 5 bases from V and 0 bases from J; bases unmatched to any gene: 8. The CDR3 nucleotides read TGTGCCAGCAGCCCTAGGACAGGGAGGACTAACTATGGCTACACCTTC. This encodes CASSPRTGRTNYGYTF.